This T cell receptor beta chain was recorded in a study of blood T cell repertoires in COVID-19 (dated by TCRdb to 2018 to 2021). Study-level background: Collaborator samples came from the United States, Italy and Spain and covered acute and convalescent phases of COVID-19. HLA class I and class II types, where available, came from metadata supplied by the sample provider rather than from assay-based typing. The prospective study material was composed of cDNA or gDNA derived from T cells, B-cell-depleted T cells, or PBMCs. The repertoires were released in a freely available public database meant as a resource for research on the immune response to SARS-CoV-2. Subjects who had been exposed to COVID-19, were actively infected with it, or had recovered from it provided the deeply sampled blood TCRbeta repertoires that made up the dataset. The samples were drawn from the first 160 participants of the ongoing ImmuneRACE study and from 1,254 subjects provided by 6 global collaborators. A de-identified subject ID, COVID-19 status, age in years and sex were almost always included in the sample metadata.

The CDR3 runs 15 amino acids, cysteine and phenylalanine included. The DNA shown is the 45-base CDR3, in frame from base 1. Based on the germline V gene (reference sequence), the CDR1 and CDR2 sequences are MNHEY and SMNVEV. Trimming at the junction amounts to 2 bases on V and 0 bases on J, and the germline ends lie 8 bases apart. In the case of this clone: No antigen is known for it. Within one base of it there is no much larger clone, and no base qualities were kept.

The immunoSEQ Assay, a bias-controlled multiplex PCR, was used to amplify TCRbeta CDR3 regions from genomic DNA. Per the source publication's procedure: The number of nucleated cells in each sample was estimated by amplification of reference gene primers within the assay. Sequence reads were collapsed and filtered to measure the absolute abundance of every unique TCRbeta CDR3 rearrangement. For each sample, productive Simpson clonality was calculated as the square root of Simpson's diversity index across productive rearrangements. TCRdb's version of the immuneACCESS table is confined to in-frame rearrangements and falls short of the full clone set. An unresolved V gene accounts for under half of the shortfall where checked; the remainder is of unknown origin. The V and J calls and clone size were taken over from that table, and D and trimming were inferred from the DNA. This sample gives about 290,000 clones in total; around four fifths of them show up just once. The ten largest clones take up around 4.5% of the sample.

What the authors observed across the whole study: How much clinical and demographic metadata was included differed by source and by participant, and the metadata was provided uncurated.

Collaborating institutions collected whole blood in K2EDTA tubes following their own protocols. For TCRbeta analysis, collaborators shipped samples as frozen whole blood, isolated PBMCs, or DNA extracted from either of those sample types. The sample was peripheral blood. The rearranged chain carries TRBV27 and TRBJ2-4, with the D gene not clear enough to name. This clonotype originated in a woman between 50 and 59 years old with active or convalescent COVID-19. The DNA reads TGTGCCAGCAGTTTAAAAGCCCTAGCCAAAAACATTCAGTACTTC. This sequence encodes CASSLKALAKNIQYF.